Each of the 16 T cell receptor beta chains below was sequenced from the same sample in a study of blood T cell repertoires in COVID-19. Repertoires were generated with immunoSEQ multiplex PCR, while TCRdb's copy carries only in-frame clones and drops some. The data show around 52,000 clones, approximately 89% seen once. The specimen sequenced was peripheral blood. The receptor set was obtained from a woman over 75 with acute or convalescent COVID-19.

J is TRBJ2-1 and V is TRBV3-1 (or the pseudogene TRBV3-2); no clear D gene. The V gene's germline CDR1 is LGHDT and CDR2 YNNKEL (reference sequence). The V and J ends lost 1 base and 9 bases respectively, with 19 bases between them. The CDR3 totals 16 residues. The CDR3 here is CASSQGFRKPPGEQFF. The CDR3 bases are TGTGCCAGCAGCCAAGGGTTCAGGAAACCCCCCGGTGAGCAGTTCTTC.

The sample holds a few counts of this clone. This chain uses TRBV5-1 with TRBJ2-4; the D gene is possibly TRBD1 (6 bases). Trimming took 4 bases from V and 6 from J, leaving 23 bases between them. Germline V CDR1 and CDR2: SGHRS, YFSETQ. The CDR3 sequence is 17 residues long. The DNA for the CDR3 is TGCGCCAGCAGCCCCGAGCCATCGGACAGAAAAATAAACATTCAGTACTTC. Its protein product is CASSPEPSDRKINIQYF.

This clone was counted only a few times. The chain has TRBV5-4 and TRBJ2-5, with 8 bases that match TRBD1. Trimming removed 2 bases from V and 0 bases from J; junction bases left unmatched: 3. The length of the CDR3 is 15 residues. Germline V lookup: CDR1 SGHNT, CDR2 YYREEE (reference sequence). The CDR3 DNA reads as TGTGCCAGCAGCTTTGACAGGGGCCACCAAGAGACCCAGTACTTC. It yields the protein CASSFDRGHQETQYF.

V is TRBV24-1 and J is TRBJ2-3; 8 positions agree with TRBD2. This CDR3 has 14 amino acids. Trimming at V came to 7 bases and at J to 3 bases, leaving 5 bases not matched to a gene. Germline CDR1 KGHDR, CDR2 SFDVKD. Here the CDR3 reads CATRGSGGTDTQYF. CDR3 nucleotide sequence: TGTGCCACCAGGGGAAGCGGGGGAACAGATACGCAGTATTTT.

The chain couples TRBV10-2 to TRBJ2-3, with TRBD1 as a possible D gene (6 bases). The germline V gene encodes CDR1 WSHSY and CDR2 SAAADI. CDR3 length: 16 residues. The V and J ends lost 6 bases and 0 bases respectively, with 16 bases between them. CDR3 sequence reads: CASSTGTKTSTDTQYF. Here the CDR3 DNA reads TGCGCCAGCAGCACCGGGACAAAGACTAGCACAGATACGCAGTATTTT.

This sequence joins TRBV7-6 and TRBJ2-7; 10 bases align to TRBD1. Losses at the gene ends were 0 bases for V and 6 bases for J; bases not matched to a gene: 8. Per the germline V gene, CDR1 is SGHVS and CDR2 is FNYEAQ. This CDR3 contains 16 residues. The CDR3 sequence is CASSLAATGGFSEQYF. The CDR3 DNA follows: TGTGCCAGCAGCTTAGCGGCGACAGGGGGCTTTTCCGAGCAGTACTTC.

The J gene is TRBJ1-5, the V gene TRBV19; 7 bases are shared with TRBD1. CDR3 length equals 14 residues. V lost 6 bases and J lost 3; bases outside the gene matches: 5. CDR1 is LNHDA, CDR2 SQIVND, per germline (reference sequence). CDR3 region: CASRRTGDNQPQHF. For the CDR3, the DNA is TGTGCCAGTAGACGAACAGGGGACAATCAGCCCCAGCATTTT. Full variable domain (outside the CDR3, taken from reference TRBV19 and TRBJ1-5): DGGITQSPKYLFRKEGQNVTLSCEQNLNHDAMYWYRQDPGQGLRLIYYSQIVNDFQKGDIAEGYSVSREKKESFPLTVTSAQKNPTAFYLCASRRTGDNQPQHFGDGTRLSIL.

This chain uses TRBV2 with TRBJ2-2; TRBD2 is a possible D gene (5 bases). This CDR3 spans 15 amino acids. Germline values: CDR1 SNHLY, CDR2 FYNNEI. V dropped 1 base and J dropped 5 bases, with 11 bases sitting between them. CDR3: CASSEVRGGTGELFF. DNA of the CDR3: TGTGCCAGCAGTGAAGTCCGGGGTGGTACCGGGGAGCTGTTTTTT.

This chain joins TRBV24-1 and TRBJ2-3; possibly TRBD2 for D (6 bases). Trimming removed 7 bases from V and 1 base from J, with 11 bases in between. The CDR3 runs 14 residues. Germline loops: CDR1 KGHDR, CDR2 SFDVKD. CDR3 amino acids: CATRRGGGTDTQYF. DNA for the CDR3: TGTGCCACCAGGCGGGGTGGGGGCACAGATACGCAGTATTTT.

The chain joins TRBV7-9 to TRBJ2-1; 7 bases line up with TRBD1. V was clipped by 10 bases and J by 5 bases; unmatched bases: 8. Germline loops: CDR1 SEHNR, CDR2 FQNEAQ (reference sequence). The CDR3 is made up of 13 amino acids. CDR3 bases: TGTGCCACCCGGACAGGATTAGACAATGAGCAGTTCTTC. It is translated as CATRTGLDNEQFF.

This chain links TRBV7-2 with TRBJ1-4; D ambiguous. The V and J ends lost 1 base and 0 bases respectively, with 6 bases between them. The CDR3 totals 15 residues. Per the germline V gene, CDR1 is SGHTA and CDR2 is FQGNSA. CDR3 protein: CASSLGLATNEKLFF. CDR3 bases: TGTGCCAGCAGCTTAGGGCTCGCAACTAATGAAAAACTGTTTTTT.

The chain has TRBV19 and TRBJ2-3; D not certain. The CDR3 is 13 residues long. The V gene's germline CDR1 is LNHDA and CDR2 SQIVND (reference sequence). V was shortened by 1 base and J by 4 bases, with 6 bases between the two germline ends. The CDR3 coding sequence is TGTGCCAGTAGTATAGTGGCCGCAGATACGCAGTATTTT. It is translated as CASSIVAADTQYF.

The V call is TRBV7-7, the J call TRBJ2-1, with 11 bases lining up with TRBD2. CDR1 and CDR2 from the germline V gene are SSHAT and FNYEAQ (reference sequence). V trimming: 5 bases; J trimming: 7 bases; junction bases outside the gene matches: 7. CDR3 length: 15 residues. This chain's CDR3 is CASSRSGGAGNEQFF. Here the CDR3 DNA reads TGTGCCAGCAGCCGTAGCGGGGGGGCCGGGAATGAGCAGTTCTTC.

This CDR3 is CASSRSGANVLTF. In DNA form, the CDR3 reads TGTGCCAGCTCGCGCTCTGGGGCCAACGTCCTGACTTTC. The chain combines TRBV18 with TRBJ2-6; D call uncertain. The CDR3 contains 13 residues. The V gene's germline CDR1 is KGHSH and CDR2 LQKENI. Trimming cost V 6 bases and J 0 bases, with 3 bases left between them.

The rearrangement joins TRBV10-3 to TRBJ1-1; D not resolved. The V and J ends lost 0 bases and 10 bases respectively, with 12 bases between them. Germline lookup yields CDR1 ENHRY and CDR2 SYGVKD. This CDR3 spans 13 amino acids. The CDR3: CAISESNEFGAFF. In DNA form, the CDR3 reads TGTGCCATCAGTGAGTCGAATGAGTTCGGAGCTTTCTTT.

The chain links TRBV3-1 (or the pseudogene TRBV3-2) to TRBJ1-2; D uncertain. The CDR3 runs 13 residues. V lost 1 base to trimming and J lost 3 bases, with 6 bases between them. Germline V gene sequence: CDR1 LGHDT, CDR2 YNNKEL (reference sequence). The CDR3 loop reads CASSQVLDYGYTF. CDR3 bases: TGTGCCAGCAGCCAAGTCCTTGACTATGGCTACACCTTC.